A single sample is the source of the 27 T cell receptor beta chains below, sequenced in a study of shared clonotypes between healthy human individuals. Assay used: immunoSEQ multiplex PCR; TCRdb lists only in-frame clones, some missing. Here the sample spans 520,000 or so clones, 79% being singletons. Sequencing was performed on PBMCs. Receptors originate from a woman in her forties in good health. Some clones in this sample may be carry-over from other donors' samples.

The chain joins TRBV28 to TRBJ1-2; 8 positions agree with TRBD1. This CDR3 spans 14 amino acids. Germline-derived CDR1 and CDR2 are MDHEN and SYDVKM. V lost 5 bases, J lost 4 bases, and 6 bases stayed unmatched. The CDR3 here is CASSPLDRAYGYTF. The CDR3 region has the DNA TGTGCCAGCAGTCCCCTGGACAGGGCCTATGGCTACACCTTC.

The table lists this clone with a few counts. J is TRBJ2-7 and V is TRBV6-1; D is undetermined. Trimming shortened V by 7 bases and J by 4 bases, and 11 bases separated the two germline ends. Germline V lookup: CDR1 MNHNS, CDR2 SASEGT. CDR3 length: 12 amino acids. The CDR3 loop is CASTALVYEQYF. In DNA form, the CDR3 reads TGTGCCAGCACCGCTTTGGTATACGAGCAGTACTTC.

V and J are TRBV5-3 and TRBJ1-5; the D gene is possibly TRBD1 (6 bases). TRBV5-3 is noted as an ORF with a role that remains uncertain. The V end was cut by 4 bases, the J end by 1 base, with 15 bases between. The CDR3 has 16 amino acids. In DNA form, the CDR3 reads TGTGCCAGAAGCACGAAACAGGGTTACAGCAATCAGCCCCAGCATTTT. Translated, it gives CARSTKQGYSNQPQHF.

The CDR3 DNA reads TGTGCCATCAGTCCGGGACAAGATGGAGAGACCCAGTACTTC. This translates into CAISPGQDGETQYF. V gene TRBV10-3 combines with J gene TRBJ2-5; D may be TRBD1 (6 bases). The ends were cut back, 5 bases at V and 4 bases at J, with 14 bases in the middle. CDR3 length equals 14 residues. Germline-derived CDR1 and CDR2 are ENHRY and SYGVKD.

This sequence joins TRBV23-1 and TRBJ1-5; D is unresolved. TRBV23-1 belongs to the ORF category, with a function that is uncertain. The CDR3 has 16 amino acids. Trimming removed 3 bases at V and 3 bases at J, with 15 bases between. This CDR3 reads CASSQGDPVDNQPQHF. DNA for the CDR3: TGCGCCAGCAGTCAGGGTGATCCAGTAGACAATCAGCCCCAGCATTTT.

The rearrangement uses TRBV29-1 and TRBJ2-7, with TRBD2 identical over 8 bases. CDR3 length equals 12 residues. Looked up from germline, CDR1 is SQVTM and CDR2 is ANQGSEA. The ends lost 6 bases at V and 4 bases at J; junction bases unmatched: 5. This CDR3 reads CSVDGGAYEQYF. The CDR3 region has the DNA TGCAGCGTGGACGGGGGGGCGTACGAGCAGTACTTC.

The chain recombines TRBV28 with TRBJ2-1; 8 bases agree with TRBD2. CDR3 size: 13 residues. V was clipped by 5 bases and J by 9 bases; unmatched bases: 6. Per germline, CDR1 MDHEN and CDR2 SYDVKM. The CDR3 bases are TGTGCCAGCAGTCCCGCGGGGGGTTTTGAGCAGTTCTTC. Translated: CASSPAGGFEQFF.

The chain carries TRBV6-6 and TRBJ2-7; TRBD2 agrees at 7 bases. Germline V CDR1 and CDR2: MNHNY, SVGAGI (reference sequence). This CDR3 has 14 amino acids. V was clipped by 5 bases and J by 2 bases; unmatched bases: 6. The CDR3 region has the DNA TGTGCCAGCAGTACGGGACTACTCCCCTACGAGCAGTACTTC. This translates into CASSTGLLPYEQYF.

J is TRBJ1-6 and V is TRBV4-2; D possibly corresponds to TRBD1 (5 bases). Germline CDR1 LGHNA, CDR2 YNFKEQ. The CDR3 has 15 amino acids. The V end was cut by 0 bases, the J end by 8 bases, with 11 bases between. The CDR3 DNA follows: TGTGCCAGCAGCCAAGATACAGGACGGCATTCACCCCTCCACTTT. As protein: CASSQDTGRHSPLHF.

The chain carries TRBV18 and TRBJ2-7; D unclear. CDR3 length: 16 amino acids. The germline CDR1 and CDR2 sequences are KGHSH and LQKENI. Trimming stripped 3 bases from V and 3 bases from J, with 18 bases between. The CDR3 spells CASSPPRLASNYEQYF. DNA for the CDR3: TGTGCCAGCTCACCGCCGCGACTGGCAAGTAACTACGAGCAGTACTTC. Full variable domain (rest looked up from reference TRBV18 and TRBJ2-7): NAGVMQNPRHLVRRRGQEARLRCSPMKGHSHVYWYRQLPEEGLKFMVYLQKENIIDESGMPKERFSAEFPKEGPSILRIQQVVRGDSAAYFCASSPPRLASNYEQYFGPGTRLTVT.

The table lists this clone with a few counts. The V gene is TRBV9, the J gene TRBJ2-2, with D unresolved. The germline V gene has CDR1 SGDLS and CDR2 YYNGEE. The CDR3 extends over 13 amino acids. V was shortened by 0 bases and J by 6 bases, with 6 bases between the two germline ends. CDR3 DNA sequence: TGTGCCAGCAGCGTAGCTGCCCCCGGGGAGCTGTTTTTT. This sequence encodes CASSVAAPGELFF. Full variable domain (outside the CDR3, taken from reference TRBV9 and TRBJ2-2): DSGVTQTPKHLITATGQRVTLRCSPRSGDLSVYWYQQSLDQGLQFLIQYYNGEERAKGNILERFSAQQFPDLHSELNLSSLELGDSALYFCASSVAAPGELFFGEGSRLTVL.

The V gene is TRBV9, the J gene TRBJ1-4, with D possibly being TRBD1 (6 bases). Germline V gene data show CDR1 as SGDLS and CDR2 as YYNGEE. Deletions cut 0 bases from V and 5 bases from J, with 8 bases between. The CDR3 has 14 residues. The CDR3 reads CASSVGDTNEKLFF. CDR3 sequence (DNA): TGTGCCAGCAGCGTAGGGGACACGAATGAAAAACTGTTTTTT. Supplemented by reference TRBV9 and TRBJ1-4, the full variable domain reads DSGVTQTPKHLITATGQRVTLRCSPRSGDLSVYWYQQSLDQGLQFLIQYYNGEERAKGNILERFSAQQFPDLHSELNLSSLELGDSALYFCASSVGDTNEKLFFGSGTQLSVL.

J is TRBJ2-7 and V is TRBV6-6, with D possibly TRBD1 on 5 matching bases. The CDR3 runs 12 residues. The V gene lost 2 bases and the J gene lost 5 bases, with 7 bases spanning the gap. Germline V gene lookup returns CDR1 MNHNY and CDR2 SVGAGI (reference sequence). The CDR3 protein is CASSYRGHEQYF. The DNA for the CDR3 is TGTGCCAGCAGTTACAGGGGCCACGAGCAGTACTTC.

The CDR3 nucleotides read TGTGCCAGCTCACCACGTTTGGGGGCCAATGAAAAACTGTTTTTT. Translating it yields CASSPRLGANEKLFF. The V gene is TRBV18, the J gene TRBJ1-4; perhaps TRBD1 as D (6 bases). Trimming stripped 1 base from V and 5 bases from J, with 11 bases between. Germline CDR1 and CDR2: KGHSH and LQKENI. This CDR3 has 15 residues.

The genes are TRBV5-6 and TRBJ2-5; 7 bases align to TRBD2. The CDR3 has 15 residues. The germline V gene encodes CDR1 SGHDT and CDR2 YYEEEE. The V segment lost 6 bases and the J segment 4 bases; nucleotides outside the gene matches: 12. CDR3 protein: CASTTLRGSGETQYF. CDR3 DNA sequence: TGTGCCAGCACCACCCTACGCGGGAGTGGAGAGACCCAGTACTTC.

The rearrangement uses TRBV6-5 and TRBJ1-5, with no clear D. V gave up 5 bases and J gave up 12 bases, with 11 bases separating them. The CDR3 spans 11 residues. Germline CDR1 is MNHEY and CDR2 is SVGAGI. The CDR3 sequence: CASSTGEDQHF. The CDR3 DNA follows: TGTGCCAGCAGTACTGGGGAGGACCAGCATTTT.

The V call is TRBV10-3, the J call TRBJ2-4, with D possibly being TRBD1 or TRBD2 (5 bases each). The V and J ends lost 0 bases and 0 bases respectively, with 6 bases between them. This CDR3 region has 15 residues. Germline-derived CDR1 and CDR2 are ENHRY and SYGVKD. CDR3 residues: CAISESGTAKNIQYF. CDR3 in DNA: TGTGCCATCAGTGAGTCCGGGACAGCCAAAAACATTCAGTACTTC.

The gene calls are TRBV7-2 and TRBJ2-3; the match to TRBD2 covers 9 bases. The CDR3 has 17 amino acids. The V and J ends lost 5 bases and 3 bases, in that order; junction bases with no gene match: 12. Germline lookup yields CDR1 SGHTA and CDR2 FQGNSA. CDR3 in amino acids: CASSPGYSGSGTDTQYF. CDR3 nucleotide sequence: TGTGCCAGCAGCCCAGGCTATAGCGGGAGTGGGACAGATACGCAGTATTTT.

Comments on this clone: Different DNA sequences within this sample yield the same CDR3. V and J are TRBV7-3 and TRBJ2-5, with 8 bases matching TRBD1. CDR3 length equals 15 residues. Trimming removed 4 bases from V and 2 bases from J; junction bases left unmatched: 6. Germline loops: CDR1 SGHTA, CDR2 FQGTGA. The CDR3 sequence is CASSSGQGRQETQYF. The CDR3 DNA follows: TGTGCCAGCAGCTCCGGACAGGGACGGCAAGAGACCCAGTACTTC.

The CDR3 DNA reads as TGTGCCAGCAGGTTACAGGGAGAGGCTGGCTACACCTTC. It encodes CASRLQGEAGYTF. The gene calls are TRBV25-1 and TRBJ1-2; a possible D gene is TRBD1 (6 bases). Trimming stripped 6 bases from V and 7 bases from J, with 15 bases between. CDR3 length: 13 amino acids. Germline V gene lookup returns CDR1 MGHDK and CDR2 SYGVNS.

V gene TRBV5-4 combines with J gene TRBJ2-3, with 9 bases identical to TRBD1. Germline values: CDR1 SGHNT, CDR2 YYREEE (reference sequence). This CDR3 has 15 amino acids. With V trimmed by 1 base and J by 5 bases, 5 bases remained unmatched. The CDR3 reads CASSLYRGRGDTQYF. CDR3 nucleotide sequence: TGTGCCAGCAGCTTGTACAGGGGGCGAGGAGATACGCAGTATTTT.

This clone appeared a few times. CDR3 amino acids: CASSDGQGLSGYTF. In nucleotides, the CDR3 is TGTGCCAGCAGTGATGGACAGGGGTTGAGTGGCTACACCTTC. The chain joins TRBV6-1 to TRBJ1-2, with 9 bases that match TRBD1. This CDR3 has 14 residues. Germline lookup yields CDR1 MNHNS and CDR2 SASEGT. With V trimmed by 3 bases and J by 7 bases, 6 bases remained unmatched.

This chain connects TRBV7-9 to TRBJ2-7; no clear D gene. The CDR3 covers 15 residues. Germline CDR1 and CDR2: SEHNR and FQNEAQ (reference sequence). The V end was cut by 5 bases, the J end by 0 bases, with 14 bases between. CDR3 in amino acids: CASSLGPMSSYEQYF. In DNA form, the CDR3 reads TGTGCCAGCAGCCTAGGACCTATGAGCTCCTACGAGCAGTACTTC.

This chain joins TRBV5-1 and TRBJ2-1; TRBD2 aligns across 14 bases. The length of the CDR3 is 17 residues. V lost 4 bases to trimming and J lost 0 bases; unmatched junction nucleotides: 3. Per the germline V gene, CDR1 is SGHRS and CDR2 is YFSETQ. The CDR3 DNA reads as TGCGCCAGCAGCCCCGGGACTAGCGGGAGCTCCTACAATGAGCAGTTCTTC. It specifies CASSPGTSGSSYNEQFF.

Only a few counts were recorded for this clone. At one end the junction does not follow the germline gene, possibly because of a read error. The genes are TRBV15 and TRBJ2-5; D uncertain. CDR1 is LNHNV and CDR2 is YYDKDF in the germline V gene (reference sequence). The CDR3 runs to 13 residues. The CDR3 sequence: CATTRDSSETQYF. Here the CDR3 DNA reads TGTGCCACCACCAGAGATAGCTCAGAGACCCAGTACTTC.

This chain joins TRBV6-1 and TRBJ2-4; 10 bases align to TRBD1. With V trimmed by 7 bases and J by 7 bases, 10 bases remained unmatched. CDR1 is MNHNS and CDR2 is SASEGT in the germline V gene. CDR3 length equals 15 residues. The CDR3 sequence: CASTNSLGQGNIQYF. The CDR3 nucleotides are TGTGCCAGCACCAACTCCCTGGGACAGGGGAACATTCAGTACTTC.

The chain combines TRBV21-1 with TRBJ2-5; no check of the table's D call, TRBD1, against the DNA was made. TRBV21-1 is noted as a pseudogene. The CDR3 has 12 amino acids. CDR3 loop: CASKTGEETQYF. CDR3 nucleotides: TGTGCCAGTAAAACAGGGGAAGAGACCCAGTACTTC.